These 5 T cell receptor beta chains were sequenced from one sample in a study of blood T cell repertoires in COVID-19. The repertoire was sequenced with immunoSEQ multiplex PCR; TCRdb's copy has only in-frame clones and lacks some. This table holds about 190,000 clones, approximately 80% found once. The sample comprised peripheral blood. The receptors stem from a man aged 45-65 years who had recovered from COVID-19.

The gene calls are TRBV19 and TRBJ2-1; TRBD1 agrees at 9 bases. The CDR3 is 19 residues long. Per germline, CDR1 LNHDA and CDR2 SQIVND (reference sequence). After removal of 3 bases from V and 0 bases from J, the junction contained 12 bases not matched to a gene. The CDR3 coding sequence is TGTGCCAGTAGTATGGCTCCGGGACAGGGTTCGCCCTCCTACAATGAGCAGTTCTTC. Amino acids: CASSMAPGQGSPSYNEQFF.

The V and J genes are TRBV27 and TRBJ1-2; a weak D match, TRBD1 (6 bases). Germline V CDR1 and CDR2: MNHEY, SMNVEV (reference sequence). This CDR3 region has 14 residues. Trimming took off 5 bases at V and 4 bases at J, with 14 bases between the two ends. The CDR3 here is CASSKQGSTYGYTF. The DNA of the CDR3 is TGTGCCAGCAGTAAACAGGGATCCACCTATGGCTACACCTTC.

The V call is TRBV28, the J call TRBJ1-5; 8 bases are shared with TRBD1. This CDR3 is built from 14 residues. Trimming at V came to 6 bases and at J to 9 bases, leaving 10 bases not matched to a gene. Germline V CDR1 and CDR2: MDHEN, SYDVKM. The CDR3 nucleotides read TGTGCCAGCAGCTTTTCGACAGGGGTTGGGCCCCAGCATTTT. It encodes CASSFSTGVGPQHF.

CDR3 nucleotides: TGTGCCAGCAGCTTGGACAGGACGAGCACAGATACGCAGTATTTT. Its translation: CASSLDRTSTDTQYF. The rearrangement links TRBV5-6 to TRBJ2-3; TRBD1 is a possible D gene (5 bases). The CDR3 length is 15 residues. Trimming pared 0 bases from V and 0 bases from J, leaving 8 bases between. Germline V gives CDR1 SGHDT, CDR2 YYEEEE.

The chain combines TRBV4-1 with TRBJ2-3; 10 nucleotides agree with TRBD2. The CDR3 loop spans 17 amino acids. Germline values: CDR1 MGHRA, CDR2 YSYEKL. V lost 0 bases and J lost 3; bases outside the gene matches: 6. The DNA of the CDR3 is TGCGCCAGCAGCCAAGATAATAGCGGGAGGTTAACAGATACGCAGTATTTT. Amino acids: CASSQDNSGRLTDTQYF.